The clone carrying this T cell receptor (beta chain) has ten or more counts. TCR beta CDR3 regions were amplified from RNA transcripts. The HTBI primer set drove a first-round RT-PCR of the TCR CDR3. TCRdb called the multiplex PCR reads again in MiXCR, with one record for every CDR3 protein. There are approximately 600,000 distinct CDR3 sequences in the sample; over 11% occur only once, and about 5.8% lies in the top ten. These data originate in a study of T cells in Graves' hyperthyroidism and ophthalmopathy. CDR1 SGHTA and CDR2 FQGNSA come from the germline V gene. This CDR3 has 12 amino acids. Trimming cost V 5 bases and J 7 bases, with 9 bases left between them.

Specimen: blood. This clonotype was obtained from a woman aged 25 to 39 with Graves' hyperthyroidism that later progressed to Graves' ophthalmopathy. The chain links TRBV7-2 to TRBJ1-5, with D unresolved. CDR3 bases: TGTGCCAGCAGCCCAGAGACGCAGCCCCAGCATTTT. Its protein is CASSPETQPQHF. Variable domain in full (rest from reference TRBV7-2 and TRBJ1-5): GAGVSQSPSNKVTEKGKDVELRCDPISGHTALYWYRQSLGQGLEFLIYFQGNSAPDKSGLPSDRFSAERTGGSVSTLTIQRTQQEDSAVYLCASSPETQPQHFGDGTRLSIL.